One sample yielded the 15 T cell receptor beta chains listed below, sequenced in a study of blood T cell repertoires in COVID-19. The repertoire was sequenced with immunoSEQ multiplex PCR; TCRdb's copy has only in-frame clones and lacks some. The sample yields about 21,000 clones, 90% to 95% seen once. Material for sequencing was peripheral blood. All receptors derive from a woman aged 45-60 years with active COVID-19.

The V call is TRBV19, the J call TRBJ2-7; 7 bases align to TRBD2. V trimming: 4 bases; J trimming: 2 bases; junction bases outside the gene matches: 2. CDR1 is LNHDA and CDR2 is SQIVND in the germline V gene (reference sequence). This CDR3 is 13 amino acids long. The DNA for the CDR3 is TGTGCCAGTAGTAGCGGGAGAGCCTACGAGCAGTACTTC. Encoded protein: CASSSGRAYEQYF. The full variable domain, with the rest looked up from reference TRBV19 and TRBJ2-7, is DGGITQSPKYLFRKEGQNVTLSCEQNLNHDAMYWYRQDPGQGLRLIYYSQIVNDFQKGDIAEGYSVSREKKESFPLTVTSAQKNPTAFYLCASSSGRAYEQYFGPGTRLTVT.

The chain uses TRBV19 and TRBJ2-3; D might be TRBD1 (6 bases). Germline V CDR1 and CDR2: LNHDA, SQIVND (reference sequence). CDR3 size: 15 residues. V was trimmed by 1 base and J by 6 bases, leaving 14 bases between them. Here the CDR3 reads CASSIGSGQLDTQYF. CDR3 DNA sequence: TGTGCCAGTAGTATAGGCTCGGGACAACTCGATACGCAGTATTTT.

V is TRBV5-4 and J is TRBJ2-7, with 8 bases fitting TRBD2. The CDR3 extends over 16 amino acids. The junction had 11 bases not matched to a gene; V was cut back by 4 bases and J by 2 bases. Germline V gene data show CDR1 as SGHNT and CDR2 as YYREEE (reference sequence). CDR3 sequence: CASSQMTSDLTYEQYF. The CDR3 DNA reads TGTGCCAGCAGCCAAATGACTAGCGACTTGACCTACGAGCAGTACTTC.

The chain has TRBV28 and TRBJ2-7; D might be TRBD2 (5 bases). From germline, CDR1 is MDHEN and CDR2 SYDVKM. The CDR3 runs to 13 residues. Trimming shortened V by 7 bases and J by 6 bases, and 16 bases separated the two germline ends. The CDR3 nucleotides are TGTGCCAGCACCGACCCCCTAGCAGGCGAGCAGTACTTC. Amino acid sequence: CASTDPLAGEQYF.

This chain joins TRBV23-1 and TRBJ1-2; TRBD1 agrees at 9 bases. TRBV23-1 is treated as an ORF (open reading frame) with a function not yet certain. Trimming cost V 6 bases and J 8 bases; bases outside gene matches: 13. The CDR3 contains 15 residues. The CDR3 nucleotides are TGCGCCAGCAGACCCGAAGACAGGGGGTTGGGAGGCTACACCTTC. It is translated as CASRPEDRGLGGYTF.

The V gene is TRBV27, the J gene TRBJ2-2; 8 bases map to TRBD2. CDR1 is MNHEY, CDR2 SMNVEV, per germline (reference sequence). Unmatched junction bases numbered 8, after V lost 8 bases and J lost 0 bases. This CDR3 contains 16 residues. The CDR3 reads CASGPAAGANTGELFF. CDR3 nucleotide sequence: TGTGCCAGCGGACCCGCAGCGGGGGCGAACACCGGGGAGCTGTTTTTT.

The V gene is TRBV12-3 or TRBV12-4, the J gene TRBJ1-1, with D maybe TRBD1 (5 bases). This CDR3 has 12 amino acids. V gave up 3 bases and J gave up 11 bases, with 13 bases separating them. Written as DNA, the CDR3 is TGTGCCAGCAGTTTTGTGGGGGGGAAGGCTTTCTTT. The encoded protein is CASSFVGGKAFF.

This chain joins TRBV5-1 and TRBJ1-1; 8 nucleotides align to TRBD1. Trimming cost V 5 bases and J 1 base; bases outside gene matches: 4. Germline V gene lookup returns CDR1 SGHRS and CDR2 YFSETQ. This CDR3 is 14 amino acids long. The chain's CDR3 is CASSPDRGNTEAFF. As DNA, the CDR3 is TGCGCCAGCAGTCCTGACAGGGGGAACACTGAAGCTTTCTTT.

The rearrangement links TRBV3-1 (or the pseudogene TRBV3-2) to TRBJ2-7; the D gene is possibly TRBD1 (6 bases). This CDR3 is 14 amino acids long. The germline V gene has CDR1 LGHDT and CDR2 YNNKEL (reference sequence). Deletions cut 2 bases from V and 3 bases from J, with 11 bases between. CDR3 nucleotides: TGTGCCAGCAGCCAACAGGGGAAGGACTACGAGCAGTACTTC. This codes for CASSQQGKDYEQYF.

The DNA for the CDR3 is TGCGCCAGCAGCCCTGATCCGGGCCAAGAGACCCAGTACTTC. The encoded protein is CASSPDPGQETQYF. The gene calls are TRBV5-1 and TRBJ2-5; D remains ambiguous. From germline, CDR1 is SGHRS and CDR2 YFSETQ. Trimming shortened V by 4 bases and J by 1 base, and 11 bases separated the two germline ends. The CDR3 is made up of 14 amino acids.

The V call is TRBV5-4, the J call TRBJ1-4; 7 nucleotides line up with TRBD1. V was pared by 4 bases and J by 5 bases, with 8 bases of the junction left unmatched. The length of the CDR3 is 15 residues. Looked up from germline, CDR1 is SGHNT and CDR2 is YYREEE (reference sequence). The CDR3 nucleotides read TGTGCCAGCAGCGTTGGGACAGCTTTAAATGAAAAACTGTTTTTT. This gives the protein CASSVGTALNEKLFF.

V and J are TRBV7-3 and TRBJ1-1; the D is unclear. The CDR3 is 14 residues long. Per the germline V gene, CDR1 is SGHTA and CDR2 is FQGTGA. Between the trimmed V and J ends, which lost 1 base and 3 bases, there was a span of 9 bases. Written as DNA, the CDR3 is TGTGCCAGCAGCTTAAGGGGAGGAGACACTGAAGCTTTCTTT. This codes for CASSLRGGDTEAFF.

The rearrangement uses TRBV4-1 and TRBJ2-1; maybe TRBD2 (5 bases). V was cut by 1 base and J by 0 bases, with 13 bases left in between. In germline, CDR1 is MGHRA, CDR2 YSYEKL. This CDR3 has 17 amino acids. The CDR3 coding sequence is TGCGCCAGCAGCCAAGTGTTCGTGGGAGCCTCCTACAATGAGCAGTTCTTC. This translates into CASSQVFVGASYNEQFF.

The V gene is TRBV19, the J gene TRBJ1-5, with a possible D match to TRBD1 (5 bases). Germline assignment: CDR1 LNHDA and CDR2 SQIVND (reference sequence). This CDR3 has 14 amino acids. V was pared by 4 bases and J by 5 bases, with 12 bases between. For the CDR3, the DNA is TGTGCCAGTAGTACCGCTCAGGGTCATCAGCCCCAGCATTTT. Its translation is CASSTAQGHQPQHF.

The chain carries TRBV30 and TRBJ1-3; 7 bases line up with TRBD1. This CDR3 comprises 16 residues. The germline V gene has CDR1 GTSNPN and CDR2 SVGIG (reference sequence). V gave up 1 base and J gave up 4 bases; unmatched junction bases: 10. This chain's CDR3 is CAWSAQDRSGGNTIYF. For the CDR3, the DNA is TGTGCCTGGAGTGCGCAGGACAGGTCGGGCGGAAACACCATATATTTT.